Following are 15 T cell receptor beta chains from one sample sequenced in a study of radiotherapy plus CTLA-4 blockade in lung cancer (dated by TCRdb to between 2017 and 2018). Preparation of the library involved the immunoSEQ multiplex PCR assay. TCRdb took this table from immuneACCESS and kept in-frame rearrangements with V and J called. Such tables lack part of the clones; where checked against another copy, unresolved V genes explain under half of the gap, and the rest is unexplained. The sample yields about 120,000 clones; approximately 90% were counted once. Of the sample, 6.9% is held by the ten largest clones. This material consisted of peripheral blood, taken from a patient treated with radiotherapy plus ipilimumab. The origin of the receptors is a human donor with non-small cell lung cancer that progressed on radiotherapy plus ipilimumab.

DNA for the CDR3: TGTGCCAGTAGTAATAAAGGTGTCGACGAGCAGTACTTC. Its protein product is CASSNKGVDEQYF. The chain employs TRBV19 and TRBJ2-7; D unclear. The V end lost 4 bases, the J end lost 5 bases, and 12 bases lay between the germline ends. The germline V gene has CDR1 LNHDA and CDR2 SQIVND (reference sequence). This CDR3 has 13 residues. Together with reference TRBV19 and TRBJ2-7, the CDR3 gives the full variable domain: DGGITQSPKYLFRKEGQNVTLSCEQNLNHDAMYWYRQDPGQGLRLIYYSQIVNDFQKGDIAEGYSVSREKKESFPLTVTSAQKNPTAFYLCASSNKGVDEQYFGPGTRLTVT.

The chain couples TRBV19 to TRBJ1-1, with unresolved D. The CDR3 has 13 residues. The germline gives CDR1 LNHDA, CDR2 SQIVND (reference sequence). V gave up 4 bases and J gave up 1 base, with 7 bases separating them. The CDR3 nucleotides read TGTGCCAGTAGTACGGGCCCGAACACTGAAGCTTTCTTT. Protein product: CASSTGPNTEAFF.

The chain uses TRBV2 and TRBJ2-7; the match to TRBD2 covers 8 bases. This CDR3 contains 15 residues. The germline V gene encodes CDR1 SNHLY and CDR2 FYNNEI. Trimming cost V 0 bases and J 2 bases; bases outside gene matches: 3. The CDR3: CASSEAGAGAYEQYF. The CDR3 DNA follows: TGTGCCAGCAGTGAAGCCGGAGCGGGAGCCTACGAGCAGTACTTC.

The V call is TRBV19, the J call TRBJ1-1; D is undetermined. Trimming cost V 5 bases and J 3 bases, with 16 bases left between them. Germline-derived CDR1 and CDR2 are LNHDA and SQIVND (reference sequence). The CDR3 loop spans 15 amino acids. DNA for the CDR3: TGTGCCAGTAGTCTTTTCGGAACGGCGGACACTGAAGCTTTCTTT. Amino acid sequence: CASSLFGTADTEAFF.

V is TRBV30 and J is TRBJ1-1, with D perhaps matching TRBD1 (6 bases). Looked up from germline, CDR1 is GTSNPN and CDR2 is SVGIG (reference sequence). The V gene lost 4 bases and the J gene lost 6 bases, with 12 bases spanning the gap. The CDR3 totals 12 residues. CDR3 in amino acids: CAWNRGTSEAFF. DNA of the CDR3: TGTGCCTGGAACCGCGGGACATCTGAAGCTTTCTTT.

This rearrangement joins TRBV2 to TRBJ2-2; the D is unclear. The CDR3 has 13 residues. Trimming stripped 7 bases from V and 1 base from J, with 7 bases between. The germline V gene encodes CDR1 SNHLY and CDR2 FYNNEI. DNA of the CDR3: TGTGCCAGCACCCCAAAGAACACCGGGGAGCTGTTTTTT. Translating it yields CASTPKNTGELFF.

This clone was observed once. The V gene is TRBV5-6, the J gene TRBJ2-5, with 9 bases fitting TRBD2. V dropped 0 bases and J dropped 6; count of bases not matched to a gene: 9. CDR3 size: 16 residues. Germline V CDR1 and CDR2: SGHDT, YYEEEE. CDR3 bases: TGTGCCAGCAGCTTGGGGGGTGGACTAGCGACGAAGACCCAGTACTTC. Amino acids: CASSLGGGLATKTQYF.

The CDR3 reads CAWSDGLAGEQFF. CDR3 DNA sequence: TGTGCCTGGAGCGACGGACTAGCCGGTGAGCAGTTCTTC. This chain uses TRBV30 with TRBJ2-1, with 8 bases identical to TRBD2. The CDR3 runs 13 residues. Germline V gene lookup returns CDR1 GTSNPN and CDR2 SVGIG (reference sequence). The junction had 7 bases not matched to a gene; V was cut back by 3 bases and J by 9 bases. Complete variable domain (other parts from reference TRBV30 and TRBJ2-1): SQTIHQWPATLVQPVGSPLSLECTVEGTSNPNLYWYRQAAGRGLQLLFYSVGIGQISSEVPQNLSASRPQDRQFILSSKKLLLSDSGFYLCAWSDGLAGEQFFGPGTRLTVL.

The rearrangement links TRBV5-6 to TRBJ2-7; the D gene is possibly TRBD1 (6 bases). This CDR3 is 16 amino acids long. With 0 bases removed from V and 7 bases from J, the gap between germline ends came to 20 bases. CDR1 and CDR2 from the germline V gene are SGHDT and YYEEEE. CDR3 DNA: TGTGCCAGCAGCTTGGATACAGGGTCAGTCTGGGTGGAGCAGTACTTC. It encodes CASSLDTGSVWVEQYF.

The chain employs TRBV5-4 and TRBJ1-2; D not certain. Germline V CDR1 and CDR2: SGHNT, YYREEE (reference sequence). This CDR3 has 13 residues. Trimming stripped 10 bases from V and 2 bases from J, with 15 bases between. In nucleotides, the CDR3 is TGTGCCGCAAGCAGTGGACGGAACTATGGCTACACCTTC. Protein: CAASSGRNYGYTF.

The V gene is TRBV29-1, the J gene TRBJ2-3; 7 bases match TRBD2. The CDR3 extends over 16 amino acids. Germline V lookup: CDR1 SQVTM, CDR2 ANQGSEA. The trim removed 3 bases at V and 2 bases at J, leaving 11 bases unmatched. CDR3 DNA sequence: TGCAGCGTTGACGGGCGAGGGAGCGGGGCCACAGATACGCAGTATTTT. Translating gives CSVDGRGSGATDTQYF.

The chain employs TRBV7-2 and TRBJ2-1; the D is unclear. The CDR3 consists of 15 residues. Germline CDR1 reads SGHTA; CDR2 reads FQGNSA. The V gene lost 0 bases and the J gene lost 8 bases, with 14 bases spanning the gap. The CDR3 DNA sequence: TGTGCCAGCAGCTTAGCGCCCTCCCTACGCGATGAGCAGTTCTTC. Its translation: CASSLAPSLRDEQFF.

The chain couples TRBV19 to TRBJ1-5, with D perhaps TRBD1 (6 bases). Germline CDR1 reads LNHDA; CDR2 reads SQIVND (reference sequence). The CDR3 spans 13 residues. The germline V and J ends were trimmed by 8 bases and 8 bases, with 16 bases remaining between them. The CDR3 nucleotides are TGTGCCAGTGCGGACAGTGGCCGGGAGCCCCAGCATTTT. Translation: CASADSGREPQHF. Together with reference TRBV19 and TRBJ1-5, the CDR3 gives the full variable domain: DGGITQSPKYLFRKEGQNVTLSCEQNLNHDAMYWYRQDPGQGLRLIYYSQIVNDFQKGDIAEGYSVSREKKESFPLTVTSAQKNPTAFYLCASADSGREPQHFGDGTRLSIL.

CDR3 DNA sequence: TGTGCCAGCAGCAATAGGCAGCGCTATGGCTACACCTTC. Translation: CASSNRQRYGYTF. This chain joins TRBV14 and TRBJ1-2, with no clear D. This CDR3 is built from 13 residues. V was trimmed by 5 bases and J by 4 bases, leaving 11 bases between them. CDR1 is SGHDN, CDR2 FVKESK, per germline. Filled out from reference TRBV14 and TRBJ1-2, the complete variable domain reads EAGVTQFPSHSVIEKGQTVTLRCDPISGHDNLYWYRRVMGKEIKFLLHFVKESKQDESGMPNNRFLAERTGGTYSTLKVQPAELEDSGVYFCASSNRQRYGYTFGSGTRLTVV.

The chain links TRBV5-1 to TRBJ2-1; 8 positions match TRBD2. J gave up 4 bases and V 0 bases, and 6 bases lay outside the gene matches. Germline assignment: CDR1 SGHRS and CDR2 YFSETQ. CDR3 length equals 16 residues. CDR3 region: CASSLGTSPLYNEQFF. The CDR3 bases are TGCGCCAGCAGCTTGGGGACTAGCCCTCTTTACAATGAGCAGTTCTTC.